This T cell receptor (beta chain) appears in the sequencing data of a study of graft-versus-host responses after intestinal transplantation. In the study overall: Grafts that recipients had were multivisceral, liver-intestinal, or isolated intestinal transplants. All of the recipients had induction that used anti-thymocyte globulin, then tacrolimus and steroids for around 3 years.

TCRdb keeps only in-frame clones here, not all; method: immunoSEQ multiplex PCR. In the table there are about 64,000 clones, roughly 92% of which are singletons. The CDR3 sequence is 15 residues long. The V and J ends lost 7 bases and 5 bases, in that order; junction bases with no gene match: 7. From germline, CDR1 is SGHRS and CDR2 YFSETQ. Samples of post-transplant bone marrow were collected from the posterior iliac crest or another site. The J gene is TRBJ2-7, the V gene TRBV5-1; TRBD2 aligns across 15 bases. Sequenced here: bone marrow, sampled 700 to 750 days after intestinal transplantation. The source is a human patient who received an intestinal transplant, so some T cells may come from the graft donor. CDR3 amino acids: CASAWTSGGADEQYF. The CDR3 DNA sequence: TGCGCCAGCGCCTGGACTAGCGGGGGGGCGGACGAGCAGTACTTC.